One TCR beta chain is described in this entry. What it binds is unknown. The CDR3 extends over 16 amino acids. Germline CDR1 reads MGHRA; CDR2 reads YSYEKL. Unmatched junction bases numbered 9, after V lost 0 bases and J lost 4 bases. PCR used 60 Vbeta primers and 13 Jbeta primers. Method: immunoSEQ multiplex PCR; TCRdb's copy keeps in-frame clones and lacks some. Of 150,000 to 200,000 clones in the sample, about three quarters were seen once. The data originate from a study of cytomegalovirus exposure and HLA in healthy donors. Study results and caveats: In a later analysis, TCR beta V- and J-gene trimming showed a link to a missense DCLRE1C variant.

The material sequenced was PBMCs. The receptor's source is a woman aged 50 to 65 in good health and CMV-seropositive. The gene calls are TRBV4-1 and TRBJ2-7; TRBD2 matches at 7 bases. As DNA, the CDR3 is TGCGCCAGCAGCCAAGATCCAGCGGGAACGGGGTACGAGCAGTACTTC. Amino acids: CASSQDPAGTGYEQYF.